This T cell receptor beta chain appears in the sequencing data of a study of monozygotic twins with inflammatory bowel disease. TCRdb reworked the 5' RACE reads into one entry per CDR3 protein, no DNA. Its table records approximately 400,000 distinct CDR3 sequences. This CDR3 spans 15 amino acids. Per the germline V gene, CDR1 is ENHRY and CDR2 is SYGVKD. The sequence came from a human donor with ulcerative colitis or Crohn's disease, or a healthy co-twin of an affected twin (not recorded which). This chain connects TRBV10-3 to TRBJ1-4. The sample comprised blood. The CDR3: CAISVRLGGNEKLFF.